This entry lists 12 T cell receptor beta chains sequenced from one sample in a study of T-cell reconstitution after alpha-beta-depleted transplantation in children. Construction of the TCRbeta library involved unique molecular identifiers. TCRdb used MiXCR to reprocess the PCR reads, holding one entry per CDR3 protein. The data contain some 240,000 distinct CDR3 sequences, approximately 9.9% of them singletons. Sequences were derived from PBMCs from the stem cell graft donor, sampled from the stem cell graft. These receptors were obtained from a human donor who donated a stem cell graft to a child with SCID.

Ten or more counts support this clonotype. The chain is built from TRBV12-3 or TRBV12-4 and TRBJ1-2; D gene ambiguous. This CDR3 is 12 amino acids long. Trimming stripped 3 bases from V and 7 bases from J, with 9 bases between. The CDR3 coding sequence is TGTGCCAGCAGTTTGCAGACATCTGGCTACACCTTC. Translation gives CASSLQTSGYTF.

This clonotype turned up a few times. The rearrangement links TRBV29-1 to TRBJ1-1; a weak D match, TRBD1 (5 bases). V was clipped by 4 bases and J by 3 bases, with 9 bases between them. From germline, CDR1 is SQVTM and CDR2 ANQGSEA. The CDR3 spans 12 residues. This CDR3 reads CSVVRGYTEAFF. The CDR3, as DNA: TGCAGCGTTGTACGGGGCTACACTGAAGCTTTCTTT. Variable domain in full (rest from reference TRBV29-1 and TRBJ1-1): SAVISQKPSRDICQRGTSLTIQCQVDSQVTMMFWYRQQPGQSLTLIATANQGSEATYESGFVIDKFPISRPNLTFSTLTVSNMSPEDSSIYLCSVVRGYTEAFFGQGTRLTVV.

In this sample, this clonotype turned up many times. V is TRBV7-9 and J is TRBJ1-1; D not certain. The CDR3 has 14 amino acids. The V and J ends lost 5 bases and 0 bases respectively, with 10 bases between them. CDR1 is SEHNR, CDR2 FQNEAQ, per germline (reference sequence). CDR3 DNA sequence: TGTGCCAGCAGCCCCAGACCCTTGAACACTGAAGCTTTCTTT. Translating gives CASSPRPLNTEAFF.

This clonotype showed up many times. V gene TRBV12-3 or TRBV12-4 combines with J gene TRBJ1-1, with 10 bases aligning to TRBD1. This CDR3 region has 14 residues. Unmatched junction bases numbered 6, after V lost 7 bases and J lost 4 bases. The CDR3 spells CASNRWTGGTEAFF. Written as DNA, the CDR3 is TGTGCCAGCAACCGTTGGACAGGGGGCACTGAAGCTTTCTTT.

Many counts were recorded for this clonotype. The V call is TRBV7-8, the J call TRBJ2-1, with D possibly being TRBD2 (6 bases). V lost 3 bases, J lost 3 bases, and 18 bases lay in between. CDR3 size: 17 residues. Germline V gene data show CDR1 as SGHVS and CDR2 as FQNEAQ. The CDR3 reads CASSFLSGWGLYNEQFF. The CDR3 DNA reads as TGTGCCAGCAGCTTTCTTAGCGGTTGGGGACTCTACAATGAGCAGTTCTTC.

This clonotype came up many times. This chain joins TRBV20-1 and TRBJ1-1; TRBD1 aligns across 9 bases. The junction had 0 bases not matched to a gene; V was cut back by 1 base and J by 3 bases. Germline CDR1 and CDR2: DFQATT and SNEGSKA (reference sequence). The CDR3 is 13 amino acids. Here the CDR3 reads CSARGTGDTEAFF. CDR3 coding DNA: TGCAGTGCTAGAGGGACAGGGGACACTGAAGCTTTCTTT.

This clonotype was recorded at least ten times. The CDR3 sequence is CASRDLDSSYEQYF. In nucleotides, the CDR3 is TGTGCCAGCAGAGACCTGGACAGCTCCTACGAGCAGTACTTC. This sequence joins TRBV6-2 or TRBV6-3 and TRBJ2-7; D perhaps matches TRBD1 (6 bases). The CDR3 loop spans 14 amino acids. Germline V lookup: CDR1 MNHEY, CDR2 SVGEGT. Deletions cut 6 bases from V and 0 bases from J, with 12 bases between.

This clonotype showed up many times. The V gene is TRBV6-1, the J gene TRBJ2-2, with D possibly TRBD1 on 5 matching bases. Germline V gene lookup returns CDR1 MNHNS and CDR2 SASEGT. The CDR3 spans 18 residues. V lost 6 bases to trimming and J lost 1 base, with 21 bases between them. CDR3 nucleotides: TGTGCCAGCAGCCCCCTCTACAAGACAGCGCTGAACACCGGGGAGCTGTTTTTT. Encoded protein: CASSPLYKTALNTGELFF.

This clonotype was detected ten times or more. CDR3: CASSLGQGKYGYTF. DNA for the CDR3: TGCGCCAGCAGCTTGGGACAGGGAAAGTATGGCTACACCTTC. The chain links TRBV5-1 to TRBJ1-2; 7 bases match TRBD1. The V gene's germline CDR1 is SGHRS and CDR2 YFSETQ. The length of the CDR3 is 14 residues. V lost 0 bases to trimming and J lost 5 bases; unmatched junction nucleotides: 4.

The table lists this clonotype with many counts. The rearrangement links TRBV20-1 to TRBJ2-1, with D possibly matching TRBD2 (7 bases). The CDR3 runs to 18 residues. Trimming took off 4 bases at V and 0 bases at J, with 22 bases between the two ends. Germline V gene sequence: CDR1 DFQATT, CDR2 SNEGSKA (reference sequence). CDR3 nucleotide sequence: TGCAGTGCTAAAGGCCCCCTGGCGGGGGCCCCCTCCTACAATGAGCAGTTCTTC. It encodes CSAKGPLAGAPSYNEQFF.

This clonotype has at least ten counts. The chain has TRBV3-1 and TRBJ2-5; D is perhaps TRBD1 (5 bases). Germline CDR1 is LGHDT and CDR2 is YNNKEL (reference sequence). V lost 0 bases and J lost 9, with 8 bases in between. The CDR3 is 12 amino acids. This CDR3 is CASSQDSRAQYF. The CDR3 DNA reads TGTGCCAGCAGCCAAGATTCCAGGGCCCAGTACTTC.

This clonotype was picked up many times. This chain uses TRBV20-1 with TRBJ2-4, with TRBD2 as a possible D gene (7 bases). Trimming removed 6 bases from V and 0 bases from J, with 15 bases in between. Germline CDR1 is DFQATT and CDR2 is SNEGSKA (reference sequence). The CDR3 totals 15 residues. The CDR3 reads CSAVRRGLAKNIQYF. The CDR3 DNA follows: TGCAGTGCCGTCAGGCGGGGGCTAGCCAAAAACATTCAGTACTTC.